The source of this T cell receptor (beta chain) is a study of blood T cell repertoires in COVID-19. Among Cohort 3 donors, those recovered had two negative PCRs, clearance, or symptom resolution. The CDR3 length is 15 residues. Trimming shortened V by 1 base and J by 0 bases, and 4 bases separated the two germline ends. Germline V gene data show CDR1 as MNHNS and CDR2 as SASEGT. Sequencing was performed with immunoSEQ multiplex PCR; in TCRdb, only in-frame clones are kept and a portion is missing. The data hold hundreds of thousands of clones, with roughly 89% observed a single time. The clonotype comes from a woman in her late teens or twenties who had recovered from COVID-19. The sample comprised PBMCs or T cells enriched from blood (not recorded which). The V and J genes are TRBV6-1 and TRBJ2-6, with D unresolved. CDR3 bases: TGTGCCAGCAGTGAAGACAGCTCTGGGGCCAACGTCCTGACTTTC. Amino acid sequence: CASSEDSSGANVLTF.